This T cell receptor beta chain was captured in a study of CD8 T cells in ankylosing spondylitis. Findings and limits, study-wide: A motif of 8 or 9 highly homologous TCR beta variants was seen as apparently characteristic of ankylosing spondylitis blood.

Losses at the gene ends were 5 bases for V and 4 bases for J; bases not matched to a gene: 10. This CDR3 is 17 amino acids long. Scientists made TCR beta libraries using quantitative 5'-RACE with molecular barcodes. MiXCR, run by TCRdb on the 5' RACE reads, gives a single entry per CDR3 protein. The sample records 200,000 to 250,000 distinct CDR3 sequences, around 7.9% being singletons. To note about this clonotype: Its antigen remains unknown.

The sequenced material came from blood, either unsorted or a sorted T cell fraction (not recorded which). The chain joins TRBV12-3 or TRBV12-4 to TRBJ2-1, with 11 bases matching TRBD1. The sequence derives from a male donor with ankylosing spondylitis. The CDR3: CASSPGTGGTLYNEQFF. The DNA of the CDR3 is TGTGCCAGCAGTCCGGGGACAGGGGGAACCCTGTACAATGAGCAGTTCTTC.